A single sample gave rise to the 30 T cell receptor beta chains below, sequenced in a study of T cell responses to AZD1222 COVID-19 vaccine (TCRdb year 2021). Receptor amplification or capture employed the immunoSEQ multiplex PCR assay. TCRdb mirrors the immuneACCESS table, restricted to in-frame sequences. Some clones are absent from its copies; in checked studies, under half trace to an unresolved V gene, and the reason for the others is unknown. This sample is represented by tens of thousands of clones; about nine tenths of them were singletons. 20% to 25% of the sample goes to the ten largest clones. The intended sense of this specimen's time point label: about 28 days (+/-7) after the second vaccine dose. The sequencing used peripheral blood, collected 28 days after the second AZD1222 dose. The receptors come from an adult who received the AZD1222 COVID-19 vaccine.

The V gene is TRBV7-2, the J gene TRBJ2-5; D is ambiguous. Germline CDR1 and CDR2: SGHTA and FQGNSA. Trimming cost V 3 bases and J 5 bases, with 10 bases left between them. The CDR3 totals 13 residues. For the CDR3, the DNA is TGTGCCAGCAGCTTCGAAAGATTGGAGACCCAGTACTTC. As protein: CASSFERLETQYF.

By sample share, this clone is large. CDR3 protein: CASTSEGGTEQYF. Written as DNA, the CDR3 is TGCGCCAGCACAAGCGAGGGAGGGACCGAGCAGTACTTC. The rearrangement uses TRBV4-1 and TRBJ2-7; 7 bases align to TRBD2. Unmatched junction bases numbered 9, after V lost 7 bases and J lost 6 bases. The CDR3 extends over 13 amino acids. Germline CDR1 MGHRA, CDR2 YSYEKL.

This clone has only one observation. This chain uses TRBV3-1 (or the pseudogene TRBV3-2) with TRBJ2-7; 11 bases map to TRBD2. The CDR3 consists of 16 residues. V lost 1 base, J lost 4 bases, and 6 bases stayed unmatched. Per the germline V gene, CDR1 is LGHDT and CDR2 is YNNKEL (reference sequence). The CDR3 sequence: CASSQGVAGGPYEQYF. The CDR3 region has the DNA TGTGCCAGCAGCCAAGGGGTAGCGGGAGGGCCATACGAGCAGTACTTC.

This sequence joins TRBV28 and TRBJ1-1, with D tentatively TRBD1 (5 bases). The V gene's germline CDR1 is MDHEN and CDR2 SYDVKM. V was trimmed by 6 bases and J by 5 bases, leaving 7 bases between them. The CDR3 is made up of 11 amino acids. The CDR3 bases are TGTGCCAGCAGGGGGCGGACTGAAGCTTTCTTT. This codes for CASRGRTEAFF.

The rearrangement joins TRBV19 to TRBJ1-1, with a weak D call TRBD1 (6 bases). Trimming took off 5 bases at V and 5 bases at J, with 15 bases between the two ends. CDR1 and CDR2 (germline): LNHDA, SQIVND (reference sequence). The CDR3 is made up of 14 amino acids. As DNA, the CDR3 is TGTGCCAGTAGTCCCCAGGGGCGAAGAACTGAAGCTTTCTTT. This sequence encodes CASSPQGRRTEAFF. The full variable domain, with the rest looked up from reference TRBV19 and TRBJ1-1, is DGGITQSPKYLFRKEGQNVTLSCEQNLNHDAMYWYRQDPGQGLRLIYYSQIVNDFQKGDIAEGYSVSREKKESFPLTVTSAQKNPTAFYLCASSPQGRRTEAFFGQGTRLTVV.

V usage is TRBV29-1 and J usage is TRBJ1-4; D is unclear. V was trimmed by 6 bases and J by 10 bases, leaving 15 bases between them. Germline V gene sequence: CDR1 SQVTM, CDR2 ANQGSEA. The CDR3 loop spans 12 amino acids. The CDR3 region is CSVSTPIGKLFF. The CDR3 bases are TGCAGCGTCTCGACCCCAATTGGAAAACTGTTTTTT.

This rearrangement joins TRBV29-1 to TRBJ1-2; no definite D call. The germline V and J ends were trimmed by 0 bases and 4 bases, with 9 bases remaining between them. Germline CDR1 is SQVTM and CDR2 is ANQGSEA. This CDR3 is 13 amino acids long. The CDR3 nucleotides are TGCAGCGTTGAAGATTTTAAACTCTATGGCTACACCTTC. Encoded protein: CSVEDFKLYGYTF.

CDR3: CVRHLYGYTF. CDR3 sequence (DNA): TGTGTAAGGCATCTCTATGGCTACACCTTC. The J gene is TRBJ1-2, the V gene TRBV19; no clear D. The length of the CDR3 is 10 residues. Germline-derived CDR1 and CDR2 are LNHDA and SQIVND (reference sequence).

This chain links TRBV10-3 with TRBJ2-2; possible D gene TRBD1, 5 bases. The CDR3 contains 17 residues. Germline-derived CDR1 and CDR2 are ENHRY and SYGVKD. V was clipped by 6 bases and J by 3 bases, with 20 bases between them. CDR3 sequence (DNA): TGTGCCATCAGGAAACCGGACACCACTTTTCACACCGGGGAGCTGTTTTTT. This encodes CAIRKPDTTFHTGELFF.

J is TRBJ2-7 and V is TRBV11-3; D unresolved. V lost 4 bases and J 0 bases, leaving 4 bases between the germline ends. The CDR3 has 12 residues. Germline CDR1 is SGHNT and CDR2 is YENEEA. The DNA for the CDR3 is TGTGCCAGCAGCTCGAGCTCCTACGAGCAGTACTTC. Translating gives CASSSSSYEQYF.

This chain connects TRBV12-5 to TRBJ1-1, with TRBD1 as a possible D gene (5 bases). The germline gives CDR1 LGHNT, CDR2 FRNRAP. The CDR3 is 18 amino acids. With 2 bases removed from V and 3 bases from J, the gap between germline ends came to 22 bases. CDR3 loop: CASGLPPGLSGGDTEAFF. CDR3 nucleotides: TGTGCTAGTGGTTTGCCCCCAGGCCTCTCGGGGGGGGACACTGAAGCTTTCTTT.

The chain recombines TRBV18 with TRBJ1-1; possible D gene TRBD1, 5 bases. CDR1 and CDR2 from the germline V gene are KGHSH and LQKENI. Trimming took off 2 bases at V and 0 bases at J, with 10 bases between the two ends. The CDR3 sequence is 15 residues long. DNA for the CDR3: TGTGCCAGCTCACCAAAAGCAGGGCTGAACACTGAAGCTTTCTTT. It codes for CASSPKAGLNTEAFF.

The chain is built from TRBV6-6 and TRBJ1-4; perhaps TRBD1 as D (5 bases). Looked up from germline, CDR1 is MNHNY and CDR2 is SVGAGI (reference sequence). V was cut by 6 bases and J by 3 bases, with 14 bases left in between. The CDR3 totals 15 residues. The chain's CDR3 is CASRFQGLANEKLFF. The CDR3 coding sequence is TGTGCCAGCAGATTTCAGGGCCTGGCTAATGAAAAACTGTTTTTT.

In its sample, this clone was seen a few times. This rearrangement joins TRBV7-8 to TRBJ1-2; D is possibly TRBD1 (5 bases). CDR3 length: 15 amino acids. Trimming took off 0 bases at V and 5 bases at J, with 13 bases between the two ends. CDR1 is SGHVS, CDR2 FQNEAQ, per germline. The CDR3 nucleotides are TGTGCCAGCAGCTTAGCCTTTGGCAGGGAGTATGGCTACACCTTC. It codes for CASSLAFGREYGYTF.

Here the CDR3 reads CASSTDRATEAFF. The DNA for the CDR3 is TGTGCCAGCTCTACCGACAGGGCCACTGAAGCTTTCTTT. The chain employs TRBV18 and TRBJ1-1; TRBD1 matches at 7 bases. The CDR3 covers 13 residues. CDR1 KGHSH and CDR2 LQKENI come from the germline V gene. Germline trimming cut 6 bases from V and 4 bases from J; bases unmatched to any gene: 5.

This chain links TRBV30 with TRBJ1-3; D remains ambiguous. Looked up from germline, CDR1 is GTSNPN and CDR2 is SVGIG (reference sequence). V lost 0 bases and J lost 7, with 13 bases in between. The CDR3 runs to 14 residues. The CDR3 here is CAWSVMSGVNTIYF. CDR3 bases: TGTGCCTGGAGTGTAATGTCAGGCGTTAACACCATATATTTT. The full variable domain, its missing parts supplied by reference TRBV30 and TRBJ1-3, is SQTIHQWPATLVQPVGSPLSLECTVEGTSNPNLYWYRQAAGRGLQLLFYSVGIGQISSEVPQNLSASRPQDRQFILSSKKLLLSDSGFYLCAWSVMSGVNTIYFGEGSWLTVV.

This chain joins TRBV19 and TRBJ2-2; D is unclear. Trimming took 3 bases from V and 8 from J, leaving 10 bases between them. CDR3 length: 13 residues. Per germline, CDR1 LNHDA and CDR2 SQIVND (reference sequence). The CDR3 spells CASSIMGSGELFF. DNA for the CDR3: TGTGCCAGTAGTATCATGGGGTCGGGGGAGCTGTTTTTT. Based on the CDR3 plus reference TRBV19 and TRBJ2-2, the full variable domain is DGGITQSPKYLFRKEGQNVTLSCEQNLNHDAMYWYRQDPGQGLRLIYYSQIVNDFQKGDIAEGYSVSREKKESFPLTVTSAQKNPTAFYLCASSIMGSGELFFGEGSRLTVL.

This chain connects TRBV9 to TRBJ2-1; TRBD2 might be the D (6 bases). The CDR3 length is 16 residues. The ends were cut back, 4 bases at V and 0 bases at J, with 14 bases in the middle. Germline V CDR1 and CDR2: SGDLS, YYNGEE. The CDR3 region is CASSPRAGSSYNEQFF. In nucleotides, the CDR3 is TGTGCCAGCAGCCCCCGAGCGGGTAGCTCCTACAATGAGCAGTTCTTC.

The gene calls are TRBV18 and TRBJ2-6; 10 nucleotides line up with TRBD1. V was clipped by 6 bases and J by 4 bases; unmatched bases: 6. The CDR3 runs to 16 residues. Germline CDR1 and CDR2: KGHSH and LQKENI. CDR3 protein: CASSRQGANGANVLTF. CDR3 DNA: TGTGCCAGCTCTCGACAGGGGGCGAACGGGGCCAACGTCCTGACTTTC.

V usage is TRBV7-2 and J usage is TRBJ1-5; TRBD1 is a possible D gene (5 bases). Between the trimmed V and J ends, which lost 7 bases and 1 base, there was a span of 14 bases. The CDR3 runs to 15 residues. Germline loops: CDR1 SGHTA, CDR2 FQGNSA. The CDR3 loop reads CASTRDSSSNQPQHF. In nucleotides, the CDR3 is TGTGCCAGCACTCGTGACAGTTCAAGCAATCAGCCCCAGCATTTT.

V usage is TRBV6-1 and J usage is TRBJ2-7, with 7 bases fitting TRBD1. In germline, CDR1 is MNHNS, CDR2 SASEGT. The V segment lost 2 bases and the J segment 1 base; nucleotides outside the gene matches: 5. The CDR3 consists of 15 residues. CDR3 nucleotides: TGTGCCAGCAGTGAATGGGGACAGCCTTCCTACGAGCAGTACTTC. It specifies CASSEWGQPSYEQYF.

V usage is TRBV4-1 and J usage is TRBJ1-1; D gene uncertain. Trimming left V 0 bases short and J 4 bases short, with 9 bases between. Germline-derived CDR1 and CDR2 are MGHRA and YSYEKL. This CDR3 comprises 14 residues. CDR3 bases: TGCGCCAGCAGCCAAGATTCCGGAATCACTGAAGCTTTCTTT. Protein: CASSQDSGITEAFF.

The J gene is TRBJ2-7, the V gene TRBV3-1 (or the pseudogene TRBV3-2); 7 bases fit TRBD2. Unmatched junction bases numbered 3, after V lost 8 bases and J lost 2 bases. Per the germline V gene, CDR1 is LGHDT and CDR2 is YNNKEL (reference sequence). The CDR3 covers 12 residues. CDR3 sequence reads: CASRGGAYEQYF. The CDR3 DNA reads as TGTGCCAGCCGTGGGGGGGCCTACGAGCAGTACTTC.

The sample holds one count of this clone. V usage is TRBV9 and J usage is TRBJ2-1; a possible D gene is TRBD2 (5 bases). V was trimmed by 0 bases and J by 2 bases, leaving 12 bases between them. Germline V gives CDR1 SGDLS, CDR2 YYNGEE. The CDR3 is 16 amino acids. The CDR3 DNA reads TGTGCCAGCAGCGTAGAAGGAGGACTGGCCTACAATGAGCAGTTCTTC. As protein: CASSVEGGLAYNEQFF.

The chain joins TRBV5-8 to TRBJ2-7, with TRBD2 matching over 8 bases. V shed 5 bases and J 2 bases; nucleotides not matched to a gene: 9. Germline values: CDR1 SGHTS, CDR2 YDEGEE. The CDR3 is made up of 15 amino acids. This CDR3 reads CASRPFPGGAYEQYF. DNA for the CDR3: TGTGCCAGCAGGCCCTTCCCGGGAGGGGCCTACGAGCAGTACTTC.

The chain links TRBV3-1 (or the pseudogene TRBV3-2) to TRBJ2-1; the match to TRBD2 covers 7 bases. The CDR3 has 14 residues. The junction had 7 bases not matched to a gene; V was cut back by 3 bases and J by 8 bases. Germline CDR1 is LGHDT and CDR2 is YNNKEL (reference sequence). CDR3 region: CASSQGGGGDEQFF. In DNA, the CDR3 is TGTGCCAGCAGCCAGGGCGGGGGAGGAGATGAGCAGTTCTTC.

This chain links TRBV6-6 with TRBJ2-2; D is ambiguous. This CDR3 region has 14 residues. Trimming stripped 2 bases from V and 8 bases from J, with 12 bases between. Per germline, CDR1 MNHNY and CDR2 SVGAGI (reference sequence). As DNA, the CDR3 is TGTGCCAGCAGTTACGATGGTCTGGGGGGGGAGCTGTTTTTT. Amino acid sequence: CASSYDGLGGELFF.

This CDR3 is CAISADGGAGYTF. Written as DNA, the CDR3 is TGTGCCATCAGTGCAGACGGGGGCGCTGGCTACACCTTC. The J gene is TRBJ1-2, the V gene TRBV10-3; D is perhaps TRBD1 (6 bases). This CDR3 spans 13 amino acids. V was shortened by 4 bases and J by 7 bases, with 13 bases between the two germline ends. The germline V gene encodes CDR1 ENHRY and CDR2 SYGVKD.

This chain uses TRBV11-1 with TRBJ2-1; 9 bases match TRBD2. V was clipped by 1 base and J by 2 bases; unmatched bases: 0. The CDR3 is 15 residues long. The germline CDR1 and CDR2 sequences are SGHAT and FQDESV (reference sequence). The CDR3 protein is CASSLGTSAYNEQFF. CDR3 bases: TGTGCCAGCAGCTTAGGGACTAGCGCCTACAATGAGCAGTTCTTC.

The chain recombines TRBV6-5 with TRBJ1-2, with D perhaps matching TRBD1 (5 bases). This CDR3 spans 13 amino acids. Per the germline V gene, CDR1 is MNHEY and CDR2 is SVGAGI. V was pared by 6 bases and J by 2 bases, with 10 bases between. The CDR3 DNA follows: TGTGCCAGCAGCTATGACAGAAACTATGGCTACACCTTC. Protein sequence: CASSYDRNYGYTF.